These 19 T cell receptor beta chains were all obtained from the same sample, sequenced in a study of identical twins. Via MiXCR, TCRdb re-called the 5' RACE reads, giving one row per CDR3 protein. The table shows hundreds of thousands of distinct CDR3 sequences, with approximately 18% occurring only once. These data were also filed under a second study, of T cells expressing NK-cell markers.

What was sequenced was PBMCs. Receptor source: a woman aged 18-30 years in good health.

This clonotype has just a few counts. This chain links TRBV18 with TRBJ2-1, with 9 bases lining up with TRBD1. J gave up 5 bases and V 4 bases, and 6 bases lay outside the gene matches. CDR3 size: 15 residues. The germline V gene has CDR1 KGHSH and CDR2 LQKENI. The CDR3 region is CASSLGQGSNNEQFF. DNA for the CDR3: TGTGCCAGCTCACTTGGACAGGGGAGCAACAATGAGCAGTTCTTC.

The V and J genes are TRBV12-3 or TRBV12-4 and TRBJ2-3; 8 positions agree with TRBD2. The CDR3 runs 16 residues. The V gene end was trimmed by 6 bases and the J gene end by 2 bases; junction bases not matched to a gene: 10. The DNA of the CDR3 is TGTGCCAGCAGCCCTAGGGGCGGGGGGACCACAGATACGCAGTATTTT. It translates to CASSPRGGGTTDTQYF.

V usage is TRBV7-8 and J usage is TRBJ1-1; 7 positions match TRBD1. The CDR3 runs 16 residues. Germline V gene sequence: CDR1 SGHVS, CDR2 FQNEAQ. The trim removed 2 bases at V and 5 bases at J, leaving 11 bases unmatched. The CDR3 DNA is TGTGCCAGCAGCTTACTTACCACGGACAGGCTAACTGAAGCTTTCTTT. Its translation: CASSLLTTDRLTEAFF.

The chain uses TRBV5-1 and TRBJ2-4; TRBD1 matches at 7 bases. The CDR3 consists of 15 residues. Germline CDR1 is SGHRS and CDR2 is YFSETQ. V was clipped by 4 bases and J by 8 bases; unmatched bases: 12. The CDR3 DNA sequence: TGCGCCAGCAGCCCCCAGGGGGAGTTGGCGGACATTCAGTACTTC. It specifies CASSPQGELADIQYF.

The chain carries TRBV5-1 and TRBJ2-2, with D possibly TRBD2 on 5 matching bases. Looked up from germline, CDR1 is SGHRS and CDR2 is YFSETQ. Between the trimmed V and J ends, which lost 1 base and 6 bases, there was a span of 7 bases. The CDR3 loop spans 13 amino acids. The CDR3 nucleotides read TGCGCCAGCAGCTTGATTAGCGCCGGGGAGCTGTTTTTT. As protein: CASSLISAGELFF. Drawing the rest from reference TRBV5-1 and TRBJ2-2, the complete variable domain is KAGVTQTPRYLIKTRGQQVTLSCSPISGHRSVSWYQQTPGQGLQFLFEYFSETQRNKGNFPGRFSGRQFSNSRSEMNVSTLELGDSALYLCASSLISAGELFFGEGSRLTVL.

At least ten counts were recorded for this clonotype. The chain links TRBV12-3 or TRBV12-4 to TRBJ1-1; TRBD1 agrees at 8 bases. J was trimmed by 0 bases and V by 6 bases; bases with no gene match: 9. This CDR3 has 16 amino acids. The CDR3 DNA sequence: TGTGCCAGCAGCCCAACTCAGGGGGCCTTGAACACTGAAGCTTTCTTT. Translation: CASSPTQGALNTEAFF.

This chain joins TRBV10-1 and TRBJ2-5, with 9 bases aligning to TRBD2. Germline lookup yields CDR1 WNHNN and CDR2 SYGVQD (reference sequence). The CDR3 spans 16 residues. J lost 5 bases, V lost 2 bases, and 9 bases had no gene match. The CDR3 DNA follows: TGCGCCAGCAGTGAGGCTAGCGGGATGCCAGGGGAGACCCAGTACTTC. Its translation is CASSEASGMPGETQYF.

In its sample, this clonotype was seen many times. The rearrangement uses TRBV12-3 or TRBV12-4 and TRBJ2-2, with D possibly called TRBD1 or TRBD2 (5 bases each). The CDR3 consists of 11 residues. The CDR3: CAGGNTGELFF. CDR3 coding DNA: TGTGCTGGGGGAAACACCGGGGAGCTGTTTTTT.

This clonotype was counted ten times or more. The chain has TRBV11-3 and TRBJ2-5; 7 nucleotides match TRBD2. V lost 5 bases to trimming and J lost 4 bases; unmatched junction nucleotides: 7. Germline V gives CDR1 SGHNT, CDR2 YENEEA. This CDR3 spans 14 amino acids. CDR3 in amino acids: CASSARQRGETQYF. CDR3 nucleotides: TGTGCCAGCAGCGCACGACAGCGGGGAGAGACCCAGTACTTC.

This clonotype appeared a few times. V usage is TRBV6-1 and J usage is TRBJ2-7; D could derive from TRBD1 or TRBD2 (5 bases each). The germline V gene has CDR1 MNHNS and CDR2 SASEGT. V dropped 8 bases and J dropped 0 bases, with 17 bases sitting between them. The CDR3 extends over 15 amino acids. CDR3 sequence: CASGKSGTGSYEQYF. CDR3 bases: TGTGCCAGCGGAAAATCCGGGACGGGCTCCTACGAGCAGTACTTC.

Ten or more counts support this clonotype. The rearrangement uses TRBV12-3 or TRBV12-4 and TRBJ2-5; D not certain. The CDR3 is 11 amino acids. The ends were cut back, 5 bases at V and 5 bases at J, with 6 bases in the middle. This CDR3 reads CASSTRETQYF. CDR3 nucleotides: TGTGCCAGCAGTACTCGGGAGACCCAGTACTTC.

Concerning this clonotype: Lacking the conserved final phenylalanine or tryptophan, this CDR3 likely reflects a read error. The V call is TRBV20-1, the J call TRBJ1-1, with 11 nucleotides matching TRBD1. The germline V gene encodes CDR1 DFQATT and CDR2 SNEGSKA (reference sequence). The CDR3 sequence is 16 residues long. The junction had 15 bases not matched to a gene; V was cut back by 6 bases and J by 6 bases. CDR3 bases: TGCAGTGCCCAAGGGACAGGGGGGTACCGGTCCGCTGAAGCTTTCTAT. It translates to CSAQGTGGYRSAEAFY.

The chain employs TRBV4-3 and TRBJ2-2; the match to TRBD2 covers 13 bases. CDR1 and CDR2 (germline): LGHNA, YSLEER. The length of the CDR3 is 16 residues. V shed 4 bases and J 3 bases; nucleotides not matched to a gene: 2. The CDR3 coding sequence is TGCGCCAGCAGCCTGGGACTAGCGGGATACACCGGGGAGCTGTTTTTT. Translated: CASSLGLAGYTGELFF.

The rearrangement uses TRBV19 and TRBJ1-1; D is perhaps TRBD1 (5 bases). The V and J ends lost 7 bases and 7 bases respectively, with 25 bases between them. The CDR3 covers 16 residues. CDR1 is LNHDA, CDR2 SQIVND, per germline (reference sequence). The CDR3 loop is CASTPPQGTGTREAFF. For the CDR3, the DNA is TGTGCCAGTACTCCTCCCCAGGGAACGGGTACGCGTGAAGCTTTCTTT.

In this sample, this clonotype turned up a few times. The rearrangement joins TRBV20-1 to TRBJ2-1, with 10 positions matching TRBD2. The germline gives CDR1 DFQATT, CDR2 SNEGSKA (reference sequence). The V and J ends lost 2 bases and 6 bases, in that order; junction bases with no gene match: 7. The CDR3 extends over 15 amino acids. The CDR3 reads CSARFLAGEVNEQFF. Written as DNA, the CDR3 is TGCAGTGCTAGATTCCTAGCGGGAGAAGTCAATGAGCAGTTCTTC.

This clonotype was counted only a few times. The CDR3 coding sequence is TGCAGTGCTAGAACCGGGACTGGGGTTACAGATACGCAGTATTTT. This gives the protein CSARTGTGVTDTQYF. J is TRBJ2-3 and V is TRBV20-1, with a weak D call TRBD2 (6 bases). V lost 2 bases to trimming and J lost 3 bases, with 15 bases between them. CDR3 size: 15 residues. Germline loops: CDR1 DFQATT, CDR2 SNEGSKA (reference sequence).

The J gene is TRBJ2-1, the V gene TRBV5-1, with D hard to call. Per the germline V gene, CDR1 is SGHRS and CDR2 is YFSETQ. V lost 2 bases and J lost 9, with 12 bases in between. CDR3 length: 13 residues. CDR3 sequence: CASSFPPRSEQFF. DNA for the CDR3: TGCGCCAGCAGCTTTCCTCCTAGATCTGAGCAGTTCTTC.

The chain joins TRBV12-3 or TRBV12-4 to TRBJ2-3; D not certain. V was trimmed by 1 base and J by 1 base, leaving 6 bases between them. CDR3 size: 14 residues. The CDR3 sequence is CASSLDYRTDTQYF. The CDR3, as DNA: TGTGCCAGCAGTTTAGACTACCGCACAGATACGCAGTATTTT.

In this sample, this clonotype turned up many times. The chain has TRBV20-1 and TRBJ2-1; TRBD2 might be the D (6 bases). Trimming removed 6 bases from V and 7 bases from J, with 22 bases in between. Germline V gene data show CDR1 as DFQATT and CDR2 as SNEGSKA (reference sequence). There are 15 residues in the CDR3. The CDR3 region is CSATLGGEGRNEQFF. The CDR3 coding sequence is TGCAGTGCAACCCTAGGCGGCGAAGGGAGGAATGAGCAGTTCTTC.